Listed here are 23 T cell receptor beta chains from one sample, sequenced in a study of post-analysis software for immune sequencing data. General observations from the study: Patients showed TRBV5-6, TRBV5-1 and TRBV20-1 among a handful of TRBV segments more frequent than in controls.

Prepared TCR beta cDNA libraries contained unique molecular identifiers. From the PCR reads, TCRdb called clonotypes with MiXCR, one entry per CDR3 protein. The table shows roughly 400,000 distinct CDR3 sequences, with approximately 39% occurring only once. These receptors are not linked to any known antigen. Sequences were obtained from blood. All receptors derive from a girl aged 2 to 10 with multiple sclerosis.

In its sample, this clonotype was seen once. As DNA, the CDR3 is TGTGCCAGCAGTCAAGAGCCCGGGACATCTTTCATGAACACTGAAGCTTTCTTT. Its translation is CASSQEPGTSFMNTEAFF. The gene calls are TRBV12-3 or TRBV12-4 and TRBJ1-1, with D maybe TRBD1 (6 bases). Trimming pared 5 bases from V and 0 bases from J, leaving 22 bases between. The CDR3 totals 18 residues.

This rearrangement joins TRBV7-2 to TRBJ2-1; 7 bases agree with TRBD1. The CDR3 covers 14 residues. CDR1 and CDR2 (germline): SGHTA, FQGNSA. After removal of 4 bases from V and 13 bases from J, the junction contained 13 bases not matched to a gene. The CDR3 DNA follows: TGTGCCAGCAGCTCCTCACAGGGGCGAGAGACCCAGTTCTTC. Translation gives CASSSSQGRETQFF.

This clonotype was seen only once. V is TRBV7-2 and J is TRBJ2-7, with 9 bases that match TRBD1. After removal of 0 bases from V and 4 bases from J, the junction contained 7 bases not matched to a gene. This CDR3 contains 16 residues. Germline V gives CDR1 SGHTA, CDR2 FQGNSA. CDR3 amino acids: CASSLAVGQGMYEQYF. The CDR3 coding sequence is TGTGCCAGCAGCTTAGCTGTCGGACAGGGGATGTACGAGCAGTACTTC.

This chain connects TRBV12-3 or TRBV12-4 to TRBJ1-1; D perhaps matches TRBD1 (6 bases). V shed 2 bases and J shed 3 bases, with 16 bases lying between them. The CDR3 spans 16 residues. DNA of the CDR3: TGTGCCAGCAGTTTAAGTTACGGGACATACGACACTGAAGCTTTCTTT. Translating it yields CASSLSYGTYDTEAFF.

The rearrangement joins TRBV5-1 to TRBJ2-7; 7 nucleotides align to TRBD1. Germline assignment: CDR1 SGHRS and CDR2 YFSETQ. With V trimmed by 0 bases and J by 1 base, 4 bases remained unmatched. CDR3 size: 15 residues. The CDR3 sequence: CASSLDGGQSYEQYF. In DNA form, the CDR3 reads TGCGCCAGCAGCTTGGATGGGGGACAGTCCTACGAGCAGTACTTC.

This chain joins TRBV7-8 and TRBJ1-1; unclear D gene. CDR3 size: 13 residues. CDR1 SGHVS and CDR2 FQNEAQ come from the germline V gene. The germline V and J ends were trimmed by 1 base and 6 bases, with 9 bases remaining between them. The CDR3 DNA is TGTGCCAGCAGCTTAGAAGTAGTCGCTGAAGCTTTCTTT. It yields the protein CASSLEVVAEAFF.

This clonotype was seen more than once but under ten times. This chain uses TRBV20-1 with TRBJ2-1; 13 bases map to TRBD2. CDR3 length equals 15 residues. Germline V lookup: CDR1 DFQATT, CDR2 SNEGSKA (reference sequence). V lost 6 bases and J lost 5; bases outside the gene matches: 7. CDR3 in amino acids: CSASFGTSGNNEQFF. Here the CDR3 DNA reads TGCAGTGCCTCATTCGGGACTAGCGGGAACAATGAGCAGTTCTTC.

The table lists this clonotype with a few counts. This chain's CDR3 is CSARDRTNYGYTF. Written as DNA, the CDR3 is TGCAGTGCAAGGGACAGGACGAACTATGGCTACACCTTC. The gene calls are TRBV20-1 and TRBJ1-2; 8 nucleotides match TRBD1. This CDR3 has 13 residues. The germline V gene encodes CDR1 DFQATT and CDR2 SNEGSKA (reference sequence). Trimming at V came to 6 bases and at J to 2 bases, leaving 5 bases not matched to a gene.

The chain employs TRBV5-8 and TRBJ2-5; D is unclear. The closer fit of TRBJ2-7 to the DNA end suggests the J call may be wrong. In germline, CDR1 is SGHTS, CDR2 YDEGEE. CDR3 length: 12 amino acids. The CDR3 reads CASSLVPHEQYF. The DNA of the CDR3 is TGTGCCAGCAGCTTGGTTCCCCACGAGCAGTACTTC.

This chain links TRBV4-1 with TRBJ1-2, with 7 bases identical to TRBD1. Trimming cost V 0 bases and J 4 bases; bases outside gene matches: 8. Germline V lookup: CDR1 MGHRA, CDR2 YSYEKL. This CDR3 is 16 amino acids long. The CDR3 sequence is CASSQEKGARRYGYTF. CDR3 nucleotide sequence: TGCGCCAGCAGCCAAGAAAAGGGGGCGAGGCGCTATGGCTACACCTTC.

The chain has TRBV20-1 and TRBJ1-3; 8 nucleotides agree with TRBD1. Looked up from germline, CDR1 is DFQATT and CDR2 is SNEGSKA (reference sequence). CDR3 length equals 16 residues. V was pared by 1 base and J by 2 bases, with 7 bases of the junction left unmatched. This CDR3 reads CSARGAGGRTGNTIYF. In nucleotides, the CDR3 is TGCAGTGCTAGAGGGGCAGGGGGCCGCACTGGAAACACCATATATTTT.

There are a few counts of this clonotype. The chain uses TRBV14 and TRBJ2-1; tentatively, D is TRBD2 (5 bases). Germline CDR1 SGHDN, CDR2 FVKESK. The V end lost 5 bases, the J end lost 11 bases, and 10 bases lay between the germline ends. CDR3 length equals 11 residues. Written as DNA, the CDR3 is TGTGCCAGCAGCATGACTACACAGCAGTTCTTC. Translation: CASSMTTQQFF.

The gene calls are TRBV4-3 and TRBJ1-1, with D maybe TRBD1 (5 bases). Looked up from germline, CDR1 is LGHNA and CDR2 is YSLEER. Deletions cut 0 bases from V and 3 bases from J, with 8 bases between. The CDR3 runs to 14 residues. The CDR3 loop is CASSQDRGYTEAFF. The CDR3 region has the DNA TGCGCCAGCAGCCAAGATAGGGGTTACACTGAAGCTTTCTTT.

This clonotype appeared a few times. This chain connects TRBV20-1 to TRBJ1-4, with a weak D call TRBD1 (5 bases). Germline V gives CDR1 DFQATT, CDR2 SNEGSKA (reference sequence). The CDR3 is made up of 12 amino acids. Trimming left V 6 bases short and J 2 bases short, with 7 bases between. The CDR3 spells CSAGTTNEKLFF. CDR3 DNA sequence: TGCAGTGCAGGGACCACTAATGAAAAACTGTTTTTT.

This rearrangement joins TRBV27 to TRBJ2-1; D not certain. Per the germline V gene, CDR1 is MNHEY and CDR2 is SMNVEV (reference sequence). Trimming took 5 bases from V and 3 from J, leaving 5 bases between them. The CDR3 covers 12 residues. CDR3 sequence reads: CASSTDYNEQFF. The CDR3, as DNA: TGTGCCAGCAGTACAGACTACAATGAGCAGTTCTTC.

This chain uses TRBV28 with TRBJ1-5; 10 bases align to TRBD1. V trimming: 2 bases; J trimming: 7 bases; junction bases outside the gene matches: 17. Germline V gene lookup returns CDR1 MDHEN and CDR2 SYDVKM. This CDR3 spans 19 amino acids. The CDR3: CASSLSSEGQGIIHQPQHF. The CDR3 DNA is TGTGCCAGCAGTTTAAGTAGCGAGGGACAGGGGATAATTCACCAGCCCCAGCATTTT.

This clonotype was counted a few times. The J gene is TRBJ2-3, the V gene TRBV9; 10 nucleotides line up with TRBD2. Trimming at V came to 0 bases and at J to 4 bases, leaving 5 bases not matched to a gene. Germline loops: CDR1 SGDLS, CDR2 YYNGEE. CDR3 length: 16 amino acids. The CDR3 DNA reads as TGTGCCAGCAGCGTAGCTACTAGCGGGACCCCAGATACGCAGTATTTT. It specifies CASSVATSGTPDTQYF.

This clonotype has a handful of counts. The rearrangement links TRBV28 to TRBJ2-3; 7 bases agree with TRBD2. This CDR3 region has 13 residues. Germline V lookup: CDR1 MDHEN, CDR2 SYDVKM. V was pared by 8 bases and J by 7 bases, with 9 bases of the junction left unmatched. The CDR3 DNA is TGTGCCAGCGGAAACTTAGCGGGCTATACGCAGTATTTT. Translating gives CASGNLAGYTQYF.

The V call is TRBV24-1, the J call TRBJ2-1; 13 bases fit TRBD2. CDR1 and CDR2 from the germline V gene are KGHDR and SFDVKD. Germline trimming cut 4 bases from V and 12 bases from J; bases unmatched to any gene: 11. The CDR3 has 16 residues. This CDR3 reads CATSENLGLAGFRQFF. As DNA, the CDR3 is TGTGCCACCAGTGAAAACCTGGGACTAGCGGGATTCCGGCAGTTCTTC.

The rearrangement links TRBV2 to TRBJ1-2, with D perhaps TRBD1 (5 bases). V was shortened by 2 bases and J by 0 bases, with 19 bases between the two germline ends. CDR3 size: 18 residues. Germline CDR1 SNHLY, CDR2 FYNNEI. CDR3 DNA: TGTGCCAGCAGTGAATATAGCGGTACAGGAACATCTAACTATGGCTACACCTTC. It encodes CASSEYSGTGTSNYGYTF. Together with reference TRBV2 and TRBJ1-2, the CDR3 gives the full variable domain: EPEVTQTPSHQVTQMGQEVILRCVPISNHLYFYWYRQILGQKVEFLVSFYNNEISEKSEIFDDQFSVERPDGSNFTLKIRSTKLEDSAMYFCASSEYSGTGTSNYGYTFGSGTRLTVV.

This chain joins TRBV5-6 and TRBJ2-3; 8 bases line up with TRBD2. The V gene end was trimmed by 1 base and the J gene end by 1 base; junction bases not matched to a gene: 5. Per germline, CDR1 SGHDT and CDR2 YYEEEE. This CDR3 is 16 amino acids long. CDR3 sequence reads: CASSLRGGQRTDTQYF. The CDR3 DNA follows: TGTGCCAGCAGCTTGCGGGGGGGCCAGCGCACAGATACGCAGTATTTT. The full variable domain, in which reference TRBV5-6 and TRBJ2-3 provide the parts outside the CDR3, is DAGVTQSPTHLIKTRGQQVTLRCSPKSGHDTVSWYQQALGQGPQFIFQYYEEEERQRGNFPDRFSGHQFPNYSSELNVNALLLGDSALYLCASSLRGGQRTDTQYFGPGTRLTVL.

This chain joins TRBV7-2 and TRBJ2-3; TRBD1 matches 9 bases. There are 16 residues in the CDR3. Trimming at V came to 2 bases and at J to 2 bases, leaving 5 bases not matched to a gene. Germline values: CDR1 SGHTA, CDR2 FQGNSA. This CDR3 is CASSLPGTGLTDTQYF. In nucleotides, the CDR3 is TGTGCCAGCAGCTTACCCGGGACAGGGCTCACAGATACGCAGTATTTT.

Of note for this clonotype: Germline and junction disagree at one end, which may indicate a read error. This chain joins TRBV10-3 and TRBJ2-1; 11 nucleotides match TRBD2. Germline assignment: CDR1 ENHRY and CDR2 SYGVKD. This CDR3 spans 17 amino acids. DNA for the CDR3: TGTGCCATCAGTAAGTCCCTTAGCGGGAGGGGATACAATGAGCAGTTCTTC. This codes for CAISKSLSGRGYNEQFF.